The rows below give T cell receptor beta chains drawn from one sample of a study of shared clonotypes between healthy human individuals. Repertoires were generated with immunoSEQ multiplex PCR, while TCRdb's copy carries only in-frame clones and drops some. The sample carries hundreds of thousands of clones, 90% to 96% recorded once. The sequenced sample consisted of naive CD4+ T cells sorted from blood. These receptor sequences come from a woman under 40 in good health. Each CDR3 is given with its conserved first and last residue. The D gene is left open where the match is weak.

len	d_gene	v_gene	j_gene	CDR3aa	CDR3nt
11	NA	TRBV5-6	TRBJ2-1	CASSLAHEQFF	TGTGCCAGCAGCTTGGCTCACGAGCAGTTCTTC
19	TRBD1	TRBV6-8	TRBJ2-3	CASSYSDRDPPASTDTQYF	TGTGCCAGCAGTTACTCGGACAGGGATCCCCCTGCTAGCACAGATACGCAGTATTTT
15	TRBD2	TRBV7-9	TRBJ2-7	CASSSTSGGSYEQYF	TGTGCCAGCAGCTCTACTAGCGGGGGCTCCTACGAGCAGTACTTC
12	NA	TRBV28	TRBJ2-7	CASSSVTYEQYF	TGTGCCAGCAGTAGCGTAACCTACGAGCAGTACTTC
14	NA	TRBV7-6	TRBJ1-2	CASSLGEGTIGYTF	TGTGCCAGCAGCTTAGGAGAGGGTACTATCGGCTACACCTTC
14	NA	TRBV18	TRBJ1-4	CASSPPSSNEKLFF	TGTGCCAGCTCACCACCGAGCTCTAATGAAAAACTGTTTTTT
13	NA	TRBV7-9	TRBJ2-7	CASSLDDGAEQYF	TGTGCCAGCAGCTTGGACGATGGCGCCGAGCAGTACTTC
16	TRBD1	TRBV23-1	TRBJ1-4	CASSQGSGQGCEKLFF	TGCGCCAGCAGTCAAGGCTCGGGACAGGGGTGCGAAAAACTGTTTTTT
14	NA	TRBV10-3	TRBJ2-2	CAISETAGAGELFF	TGTGCCATCAGTGAGACCGCCGGGGCTGGGGAGCTGTTTTTT
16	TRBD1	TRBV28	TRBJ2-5	CASSSTGTGTPETQYF	TGTGCCAGCAGTTCGACCGGGACAGGGACCCCAGAGACCCAGTACTTC
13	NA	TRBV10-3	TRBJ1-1	CATRSGQNTEAFF	TGTGCCACTCGGTCGGGACAGAACACTGAAGCTTTCTTT
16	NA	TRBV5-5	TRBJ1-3	CASSLEAERPGNTIYF	TGTGCCAGCAGCTTGGAGGCAGAGAGACCGGGAAACACCATATATTTT